Sequencing of this TCR beta chain was carried out in a study of blood T cell repertoires in COVID-19. At the level of the study: Sources were T cells, B-cell-depleted T cells, or PBMCs; the material itself was cDNA or gDNA.

Using immunoSEQ multiplex PCR, the repertoire was profiled, and TCRdb retains in-frame clones only, with some absent. The repertoire includes about 220,000 clones, about 86% of them detected once, and 14% to 15% sits in the top ten. Germline V CDR1 and CDR2: MNHEY, SVGEGT. The J segment lost 2 bases and the V segment lost 4 bases, leaving 11 bases of the junction unmatched. CDR3 length: 17 residues. The origin of this receptor is a woman aged 45-65 years with acute COVID-19. The V gene is TRBV6-2 or TRBV6-3, the J gene TRBJ2-3, with 8 bases aligning to TRBD2. The sequencing input was PBMCs or T cells enriched from blood (not recorded which). This CDR3 is CASSFPNSGMVTDTQYF. CDR3 coding DNA: TGTGCCAGCAGTTTCCCCAATAGCGGGATGGTCACAGATACGCAGTATTTT.